The entry below gives a single T cell receptor beta chain sequence along with its context. Its matching antigen is unknown. The data belong to a study of blood T cells in healthy people across ages. Study results and caveats: In these data, TCR beta diversity tracked strongly with naive T cell percentage.

With V trimmed by 8 bases and J by 7 bases, 6 bases remained unmatched. Per germline, CDR1 MNHEY and CDR2 SVGAGI. The CDR3 has 13 amino acids. A second about 6 to 12 cycle PCR used barcoded and J-beta primers. A single record per CDR3 protein comes from TCRdb applying MiXCR to the 5' RACE reads. The sample has some 850,000 distinct CDR3 sequences, approximately 24% seen once. In addition, the sample was reused for a study of T cells of mothers and their children. This second report adds: The authors found no persistent microchimeric T cell clones.

Sequenced material: blood. The sequence was obtained from a boy between 10 and 17 years old in good health. The chain couples TRBV6-5 to TRBJ2-3; 10 nucleotides agree with TRBD2. CDR3 in amino acids: CASGRTSGYTQYF. The CDR3, as DNA: TGTGCCAGCGGGAGGACTAGCGGTTATACGCAGTATTTT.